This TCR beta chain came from a study of neoadjuvant nivolumab and ipilimumab in lung cancer. Clones were sequenced by immunoSEQ multiplex PCR, and TCRdb holds only the in-frame ones, with some missing. The sample has around 13,000 clones, around 70% seen once. Trimming shortened V by 0 bases and J by 4 bases, and 16 bases separated the two germline ends. CDR1 and CDR2 from the germline V gene are GTSNPN and SVGIG (reference sequence). This CDR3 has 15 amino acids. Concerning this clone itself: The antigen remains unidentified.

The study's findings and limits: Blood richness before therapy tracked richness in tumors resected after neoadjuvant therapy. Only a single major-pathologic-response sample was available for clonality analysis. From pretherapy to surgery, tumor richness and clonality rose with dual therapy.

The sequencing here drew on peripheral blood, taken after neoadjuvant nivolumab, alone or with ipilimumab, at or shortly before surgery. V and J are TRBV30 and TRBJ2-7; TRBD1 is a possible D gene (6 bases). The clonotype comes from an adult with non-small cell lung cancer. The CDR3 sequence: CAWSVSGAWEYEQYF. The CDR3, as DNA: TGTGCCTGGAGTGTCTCAGGGGCCTGGGAGTACGAGCAGTACTTC.